Listed below are T cell receptor beta chains from one sample, sequenced in a study of T cells in Graves' hyperthyroidism and ophthalmopathy. TCRdb passed the multiplex PCR reads through MiXCR, listing each CDR3 protein once. The profile shows around 690,000 distinct CDR3 sequences, about a fifth of them singletons. The specimen sequenced was blood. The receptor set was obtained from a man aged 25-40 years with Graves' ophthalmopathy. Each CDR3 is given with its conserved first and last residue. A D gene is named only where the DNA matches it firmly. Part of the rows lack a size; the others show once, few, many or a class for expanded clones.

j_gene | d_gene | v_gene | abundance | CDR3nt | CDR3aa
TRBJ2-5 | . | TRBV28 | few | TGTGCCAGCAGCCCAGGCCGGGGCCCCCAAGAGACCCAGTACTTC | CASSPGRGPQETQYF
TRBJ2-1 | . | TRBV14 | few | TGTGCCAGCAGCCAAGGGACGGGAGTCTACAATGAGCAGTTCTTC | CASSQGTGVYNEQFF
TRBJ2-1 | TRBD2 | TRBV24-1 | . | TGTGCCACCAGTGATGAGGCGGGAGCGTCCTACAATGAGCAGTTCTTC | CATSDEAGASYNEQFF
TRBJ2-7 | TRBD1 | TRBV14 | . | TGTGCCAGCAGCCAAGGGACAGGGAGGCAGTACTTC | CASSQGTGRQYF
TRBJ2-5 | TRBD1 | TRBV30 | few | TGTGCCTGGAGTGTAGGGACAGGTGGGGAGTACTTC | CAWSVGTGGEYF
TRBJ2-3 | TRBD2 | TRBV30 | . | TGTGCCTGGAGGGTTGGACTAGCGTATGTCACAGATACGCAGTATTTT | CAWRVGLAYVTDTQYF
TRBJ1-3 | . | TRBV19 | few | TGTGCCAGTAGGCCGGCCTCTGGAAACACCATATATTTT | CASRPASGNTIYF
TRBJ1-5 | . | TRBV6-5 | once | TGTGCCAGCAGTTACACCACCGTTAGCAATCAGCCCCAGCATTTT | CASSYTTVSNQPQHF
TRBJ2-7 | TRBD2 | TRBV6-5 | . | TGTGCCAGCAGTTTTCGGACTAGGGGTTCCTACGAGCAGTACTTC | CASSFRTRGSYEQYF
TRBJ2-6 | TRBD1 | TRBV12-3/TRBV12-4 | few | TGTGCCCAGGGGGCGAGTGGGGCCAACGTCCTGACTTTC | CAQGASGANVLTF
TRBJ1-2 | TRBD1 | TRBV28 | few | TGTGCCAGCGGGGGACTGGGGACAGGAGGTGGCTACACCTTC | CASGGLGTGGGYTF
TRBJ2-2 | TRBD2 | TRBV7-2 | many | TGTGCCAGCAGCTTAGGCCGGCTAGCGGGAGGGACCGGGGAGCTGTTTTTT | CASSLGRLAGGTGELFF
TRBJ2-3 | . | TRBV4-1 | few | TGCGCCAGCAGCCAAGGTTTTGCCCCCGTACTGGCAGATACGCAGTATTTT | CASSQGFAPVLADTQYF
TRBJ2-7 | TRBD2 | TRBV20-1 | . | TGCAGTGCCCCGACTAGCCGCCTGAGCTCCTACGAGCAGTACTTC | CSAPTSRLSSYEQYF
TRBJ1-2 | . | TRBV3-1 | . | TGTGCCAGCAGCCACGGGGGGAGTGGCTACACCTTC | CASSHGGSGYTF
TRBJ2-1 | TRBD2 | TRBV20-1 | . | TGCAGTGCTAGACGAGGCGAGCGGGAGCGGCAGTTCTTC | CSARRGERERQFF
TRBJ2-7 | TRBD2 | TRBV6-1 | . | TGTGCCAGCAGACAGACTAGCAGAAACTCCTACGAGCAGTACTTC | CASRQTSRNSYEQYF
TRBJ2-7 | TRBD2 | TRBV7-2 | many | TGTGCCAGCAGCTGGGGACTAGCCTACGAGCAGTACTTC | CASSWGLAYEQYF
TRBJ2-7 | . | TRBV7-2 | . | TGTGCCAGCAGTTTTTCAAATGTGGCCGAGAGCTACGAGCAGTACTTC | CASSFSNVAESYEQYF
TRBJ2-7 | TRBD1 | TRBV19 | few | TGTGCCAGTAGTCTGTACCGGGACAGCCCAGTGGGAGAGCAGTACTTC | CASSLYRDSPVGEQYF
TRBJ2-7 | . | TRBV30 | . | TGTGCCTGGAGTGACTACTACGAGCAGTACTTC | CAWSDYYEQYF
TRBJ2-1 | . | TRBV2 | many | TGTGCCAGCAGCCAGACAGGAACCTACAATGAGCAGTTCTTC | CASSQTGTYNEQFF
TRBJ2-5 | TRBD2 | TRBV7-2 | many | TGTGCCAGCAGCCCCGTCCGGACTAGTGGGGGACAAGAGACCCAGTACTTC | CASSPVRTSGGQETQYF
TRBJ2-6 | . | TRBV7-2 | many | TGTGCCAGCAGCTTACGGGGCACCGGGGCCAACGTCCTGACTTTC | CASSLRGTGANVLTF
TRBJ2-3 | . | TRBV12-3/TRBV12-4 | many | TGTGCCAGCAGTGCTACTGCTCCTGGCACAGATACGCAGTATTTT | CASSATAPGTDTQYF
TRBJ2-1 | . | TRBV6-1 | few | TGTGCCAGCAGTCGAATAAGCTCCTACAATGAGCAGTTCTTC | CASSRISSYNEQFF
TRBJ1-3 | . | TRBV28 | . | TGTGCCAGCACTTGGGGAACCGGTGGAAACACCATATATTTT | CASTWGTGGNTIYF
TRBJ2-7 | TRBD1 | TRBV28 | many | TGTGCCAGCAGAAAACAGGGGGTGGGAGAGCAGTACTTC | CASRKQGVGEQYF
TRBJ2-7 | TRBD2 | TRBV20-1 | . | TGCAGTGCTCCTCGGACTAGCGGGACTTACGAGCAGTACTTC | CSAPRTSGTYEQYF
TRBJ2-7 | . | TRBV20-1 | . | TGCAGTGCTAGAAGTGCCAGAGTAAGCTACGAGCAGTACTTC | CSARSARVSYEQYF
TRBJ2-7 | TRBD2 | TRBV30 | . | TGTGCCTGGAGTGGGGGGAGGGCCATCTACGAGCAGTACTTC | CAWSGGRAIYEQYF
TRBJ2-5 | TRBD1 | TRBV28 | many | TGTGCCAGCAGGCGACAGGGTAGTGGGGGAGAGACCCAGTACTTC | CASRRQGSGGETQYF
TRBJ2-5 | TRBD2 | TRBV7-9 | . | TGTGCCAGCAGCGGCAGAGGTCCTAGCGGACTCCAAGAGACCCAGTACTTC | CASSGRGPSGLQETQYF
TRBJ2-5 | . | TRBV5-1 | few | TGCGCCAGCAGCTTTGGGAGGTCCCAAGAGACCCAGTACTTC | CASSFGRSQETQYF
TRBJ1-1 | TRBD1 | TRBV5-8 | . | TGTGCCAGCAGCTTGGGACAGGGGAGGGACACTGAAGCTTTCTTT | CASSLGQGRDTEAFF
TRBJ2-1 | . | TRBV20-1 | . | TGCAGTGCTAGAGACGGGGGCTCTAGCCCCAAGTACGGGTTTGGCAATGAGCAGTTCTTC | CSARDGGSSPKYGFGNEQFF
TRBJ1-2 | TRBD1 | TRBV29-1 | . | TGCAGCGTTGAAGAGCGCACAGGGGGCGGCTATGGCTACACCTTC | CSVEERTGGGYGYTF
TRBJ1-2 | . | TRBV20-1 | once | TGCAGTGCCCGGGGGCCTGGCTATGGCTACACCTTC | CSARGPGYGYTF
TRBJ1-2 | TRBD1 | TRBV30 | many | TGTGCCTGGTCGACGCAGGGGGCGCGATATGGCTACACCTTC | CAWSTQGARYGYTF
TRBJ2-1 | TRBD2 | TRBV5-1 | few | TGCGCCAGCAGCCCTCCGACTAGCGGGTTTGACAATGAGCAGTTCTTC | CASSPPTSGFDNEQFF
TRBJ2-2 | TRBD2 | TRBV10-1 | . | TGCGCCAGCAGCGGAGCGGGAGTTGGCACCGGGGAGCTGTTTTTT | CASSGAGVGTGELFF